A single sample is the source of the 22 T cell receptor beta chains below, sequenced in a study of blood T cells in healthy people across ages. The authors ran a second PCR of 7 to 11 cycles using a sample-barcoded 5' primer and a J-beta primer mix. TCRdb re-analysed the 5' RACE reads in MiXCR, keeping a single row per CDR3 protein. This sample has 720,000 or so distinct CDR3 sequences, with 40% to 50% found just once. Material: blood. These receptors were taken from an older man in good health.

CDR3 in DNA: TGTGCCAGCAATCCACTAGCGGGACTCTACAATGAGCAGTTCTTC. Translation gives CASNPLAGLYNEQFF. The chain carries TRBV6-5 and TRBJ2-1, with TRBD2 matching 10 bases. V dropped 7 bases and J dropped 3; count of bases not matched to a gene: 6. Germline V gives CDR1 MNHEY, CDR2 SVGAGI. This CDR3 contains 15 residues.

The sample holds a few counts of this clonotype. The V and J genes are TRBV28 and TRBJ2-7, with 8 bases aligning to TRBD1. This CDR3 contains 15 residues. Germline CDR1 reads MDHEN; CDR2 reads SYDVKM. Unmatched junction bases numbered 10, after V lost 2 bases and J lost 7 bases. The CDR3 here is CASSLRDRPSREQYF. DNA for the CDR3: TGTGCCAGCAGTTTAAGGGACAGGCCATCCCGGGAGCAGTACTTC.

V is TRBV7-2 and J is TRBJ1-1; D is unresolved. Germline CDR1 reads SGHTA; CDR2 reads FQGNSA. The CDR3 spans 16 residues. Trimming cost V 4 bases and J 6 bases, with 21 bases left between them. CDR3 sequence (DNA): TGTGCCAGCAGCTCGGGCCTCGGAAGGAATTTGGCTGAAGCTTTCTTT. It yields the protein CASSSGLGRNLAEAFF.

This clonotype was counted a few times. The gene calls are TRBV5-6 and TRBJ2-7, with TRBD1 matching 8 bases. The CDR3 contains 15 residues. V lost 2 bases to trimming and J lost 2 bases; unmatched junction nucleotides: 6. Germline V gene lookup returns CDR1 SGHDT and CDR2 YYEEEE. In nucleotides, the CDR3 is TGTGCCAGCAGCTTCCTCGGGACAGGTCCCTACGAGCAGTACTTC. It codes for CASSFLGTGPYEQYF.

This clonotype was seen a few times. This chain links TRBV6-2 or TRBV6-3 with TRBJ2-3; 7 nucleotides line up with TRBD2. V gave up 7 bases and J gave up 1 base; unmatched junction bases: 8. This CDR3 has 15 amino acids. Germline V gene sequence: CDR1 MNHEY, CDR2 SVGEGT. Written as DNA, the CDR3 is TGTGCCAGCACCTACGGACTAGTCCGCACAGATACGCAGTATTTT. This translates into CASTYGLVRTDTQYF.

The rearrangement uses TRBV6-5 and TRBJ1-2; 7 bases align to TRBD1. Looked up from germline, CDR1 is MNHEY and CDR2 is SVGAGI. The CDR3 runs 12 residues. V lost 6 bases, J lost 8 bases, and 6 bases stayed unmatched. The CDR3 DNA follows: TGTGCCAGCAGAGAAAACAGGGGAGGCTACACCTTC. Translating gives CASRENRGGYTF.

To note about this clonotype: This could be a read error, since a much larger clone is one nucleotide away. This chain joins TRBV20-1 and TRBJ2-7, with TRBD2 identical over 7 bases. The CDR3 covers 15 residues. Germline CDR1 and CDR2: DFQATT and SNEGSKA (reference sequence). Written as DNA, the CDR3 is TGCAGTACTAGAGATACCGGGACTAAGCCCTACGAGCAGTACTTC. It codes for CSTRDTGTKPYEQYF.

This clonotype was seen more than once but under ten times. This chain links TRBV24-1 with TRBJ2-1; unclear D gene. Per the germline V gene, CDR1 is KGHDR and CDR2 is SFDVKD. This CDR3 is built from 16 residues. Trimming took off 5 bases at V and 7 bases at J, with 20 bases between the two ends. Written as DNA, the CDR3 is TGTGCCACCAGTGTAGGCCATCTCACTACGGAGAATGAGCAGTTCTTC. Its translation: CATSVGHLTTENEQFF.

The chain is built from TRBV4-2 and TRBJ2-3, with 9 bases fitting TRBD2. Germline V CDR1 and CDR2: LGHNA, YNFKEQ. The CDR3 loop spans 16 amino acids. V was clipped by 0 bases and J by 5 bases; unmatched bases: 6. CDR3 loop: CASSQDQLAGLDTQYF. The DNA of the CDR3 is TGTGCCAGCAGCCAAGATCAACTAGCGGGTTTAGATACGCAGTATTTT.

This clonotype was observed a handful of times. CDR3 amino acids: CASSQGGQGVVEQYF. The CDR3 coding sequence is TGTGCCAGCAGTCAGGGGGGGCAGGGGGTGGTCGAGCAGTACTTC. The V gene is TRBV7-2, the J gene TRBJ2-4; D may be TRBD1 or TRBD2 (7 bases each). Gene TRBJ2-7 matches the end of the DNA better, so the J call may be wrong. Germline CDR1 and CDR2: SGHTA and FQGNSA. The CDR3 is made up of 15 amino acids.

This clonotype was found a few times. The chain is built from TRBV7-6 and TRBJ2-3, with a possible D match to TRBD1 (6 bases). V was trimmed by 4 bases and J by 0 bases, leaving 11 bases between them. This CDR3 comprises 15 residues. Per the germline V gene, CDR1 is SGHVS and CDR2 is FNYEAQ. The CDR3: CASSSDRLSTDTQYF. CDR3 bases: TGTGCCAGCAGCTCCGACAGGCTTAGCACAGATACGCAGTATTTT.

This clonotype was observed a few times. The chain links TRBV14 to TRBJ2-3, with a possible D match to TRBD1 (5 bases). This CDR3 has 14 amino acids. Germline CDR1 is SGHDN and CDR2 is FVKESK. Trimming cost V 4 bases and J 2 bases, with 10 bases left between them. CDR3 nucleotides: TGTGCCAGCAGCCCGATGGACAACACAGATACGCAGTATTTT. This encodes CASSPMDNTDTQYF. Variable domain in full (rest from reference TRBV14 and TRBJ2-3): EAGVTQFPSHSVIEKGQTVTLRCDPISGHDNLYWYRRVMGKEIKFLLHFVKESKQDESGMPNNRFLAERTGGTYSTLKVQPAELEDSGVYFCASSPMDNTDTQYFGPGTRLTVL.

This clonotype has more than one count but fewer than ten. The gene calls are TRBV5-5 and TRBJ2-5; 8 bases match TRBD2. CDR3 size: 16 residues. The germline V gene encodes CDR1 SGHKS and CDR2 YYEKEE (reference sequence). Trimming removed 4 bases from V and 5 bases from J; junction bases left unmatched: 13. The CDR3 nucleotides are TGTGCCAGCAGCCAGAATCCGGGGGGGGACGTGGAGACCCAGTACTTC. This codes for CASSQNPGGDVETQYF. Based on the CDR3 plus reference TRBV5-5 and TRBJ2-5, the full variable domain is DAGVTQSPTHLIKTRGQQVTLRCSPISGHKSVSWYQQVLGQGPQFIFQYYEKEERGRGNFPDRFSARQFPNYSSELNVNALLLGDSALYLCASSQNPGGDVETQYFGPGTRLLVL.

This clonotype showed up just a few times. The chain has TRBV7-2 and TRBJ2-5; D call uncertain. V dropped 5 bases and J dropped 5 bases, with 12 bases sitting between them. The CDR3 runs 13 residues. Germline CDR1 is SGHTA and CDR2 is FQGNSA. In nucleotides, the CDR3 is TGTGCCAGCAGCGCACCACCCAGGGAGACCCAGTACTTC. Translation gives CASSAPPRETQYF.

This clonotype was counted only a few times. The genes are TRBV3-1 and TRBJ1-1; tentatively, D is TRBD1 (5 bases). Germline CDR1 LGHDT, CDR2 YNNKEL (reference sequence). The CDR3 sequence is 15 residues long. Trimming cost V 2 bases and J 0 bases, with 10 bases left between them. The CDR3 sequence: CASSQSGYVNTEAFF. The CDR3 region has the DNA TGTGCCAGCAGCCAATCAGGGTACGTGAACACTGAAGCTTTCTTT.

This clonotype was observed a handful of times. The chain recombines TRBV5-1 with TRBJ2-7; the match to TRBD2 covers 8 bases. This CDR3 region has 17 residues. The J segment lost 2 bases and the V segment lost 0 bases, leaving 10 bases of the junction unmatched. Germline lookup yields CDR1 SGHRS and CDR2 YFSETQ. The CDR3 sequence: CASSLGYGSGIPYEQYF. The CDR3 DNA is TGCGCCAGCAGCTTGGGATATGGTAGCGGGATTCCCTACGAGCAGTACTTC.

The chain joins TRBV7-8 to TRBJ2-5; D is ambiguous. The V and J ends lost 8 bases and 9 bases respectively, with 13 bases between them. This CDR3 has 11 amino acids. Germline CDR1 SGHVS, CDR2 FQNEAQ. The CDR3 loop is CASGPGSAQYF. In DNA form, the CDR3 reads TGTGCCAGCGGCCCCGGGTCGGCCCAGTACTTC. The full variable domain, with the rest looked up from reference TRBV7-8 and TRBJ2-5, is GAGVSQSPRYKVAKRGQDVALRCDPISGHVSLFWYQQALGQGPEFLTYFQNEAQLDKSGLPSDRFFAERPEGSVSTLKIQRTQQEDSAVYLCASGPGSAQYFGPGTRLLVL.

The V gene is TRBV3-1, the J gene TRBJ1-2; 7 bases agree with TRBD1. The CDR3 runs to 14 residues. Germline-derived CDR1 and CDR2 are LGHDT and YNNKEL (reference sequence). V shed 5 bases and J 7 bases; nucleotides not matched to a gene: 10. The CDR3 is CASSTRRGRCGYTF. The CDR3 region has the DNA TGTGCCAGCAGCACCCGAAGGGGGCGCTGTGGCTACACCTTC. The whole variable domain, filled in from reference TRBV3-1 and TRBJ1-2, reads DTAVSQTPKYLVTQMGNDKSIKCEQNLGHDTMYWYKQDSKKFLKIMFSYNNKELIINETVPNRFSPKSPDKAHLNLHINSLELGDSAVYFCASSTRRGRCGYTFGSGTRLTVV.

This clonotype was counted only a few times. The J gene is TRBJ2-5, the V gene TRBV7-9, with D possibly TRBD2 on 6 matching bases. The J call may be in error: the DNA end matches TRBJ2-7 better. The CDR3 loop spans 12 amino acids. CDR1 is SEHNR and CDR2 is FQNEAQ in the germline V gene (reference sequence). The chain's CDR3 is CASSTQGLEQYF. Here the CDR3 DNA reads TGTGCCAGCAGCACGCAGGGACTCGAGCAGTACTTC.

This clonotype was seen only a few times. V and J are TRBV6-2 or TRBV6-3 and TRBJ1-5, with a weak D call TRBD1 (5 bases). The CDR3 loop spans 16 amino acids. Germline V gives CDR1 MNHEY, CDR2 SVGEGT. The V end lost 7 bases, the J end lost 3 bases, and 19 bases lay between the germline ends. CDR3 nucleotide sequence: TGTGCCAGCATCAAAGCCGGGGCGCGACTCAATCAGCCCCAGCATTTT. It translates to CASIKAGARLNQPQHF.

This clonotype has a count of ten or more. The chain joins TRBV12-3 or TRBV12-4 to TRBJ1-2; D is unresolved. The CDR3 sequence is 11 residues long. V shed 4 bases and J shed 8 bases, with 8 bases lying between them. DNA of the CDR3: TGTGCCAGCAGTTCCTTTCACGGCTACACCTTC. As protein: CASSSFHGYTF.

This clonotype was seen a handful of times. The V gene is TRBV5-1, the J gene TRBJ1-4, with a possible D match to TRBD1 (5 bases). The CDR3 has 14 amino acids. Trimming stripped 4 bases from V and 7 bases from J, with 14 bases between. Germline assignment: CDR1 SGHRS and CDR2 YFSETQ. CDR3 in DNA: TGCGCCAGCAGCCTCGGCAGGGAGGGTGAAAAACTGTTTTTT. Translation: CASSLGREGEKLFF.